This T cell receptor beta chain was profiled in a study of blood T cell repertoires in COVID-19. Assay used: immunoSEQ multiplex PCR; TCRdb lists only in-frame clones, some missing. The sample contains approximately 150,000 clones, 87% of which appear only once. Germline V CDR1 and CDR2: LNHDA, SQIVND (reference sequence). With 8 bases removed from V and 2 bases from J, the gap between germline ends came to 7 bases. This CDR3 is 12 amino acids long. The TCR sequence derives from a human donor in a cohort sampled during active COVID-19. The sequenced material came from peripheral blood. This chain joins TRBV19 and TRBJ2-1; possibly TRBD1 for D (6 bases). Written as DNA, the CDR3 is TGTGCCAGTCGGACAGCCTACAATGAGCAGTTCTTC. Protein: CASRTAYNEQFF.